The 31 T cell receptor beta chains below were found in one sample sequenced in a study of beta chain features in type 1 diabetes (dated by TCRdb to between 2017 and 2018). The library came from the immunoSEQ multiplex PCR assay. The entire isolated RNA was reverse transcribed using the High Capacity cDNA Reverse Transcription Kit, and thus expressed TCRB transcripts were sequenced. TCRdb limited this immuneACCESS table to in-frame rearrangements with V and J called. A share of clones is missing; checked studies link under half to unresolved V genes, and the rest is unexplained. This sample gives approximately 150,000 clones in total; about an eighth of them show up just once. The top ten constitute 1.3% of the sample. The research as a whole found: Type 1 diabetes patients showed a moderate but significant shortening of TCRB CDR3 length in all four CD4+ subsets.

These TCRs' antigens remain unknown. Sequences were obtained from central memory CD4+ T cells from blood. The source is a man aged 18 to 30 with type 1 diabetes.

This clone has just a few counts. The V gene is TRBV7-9, the J gene TRBJ2-5, with TRBD1 matching 7 bases. CDR1 SEHNR and CDR2 FQNEAQ come from the germline V gene (reference sequence). The CDR3 has 15 residues. Trimming took 2 bases from V and 6 from J; bases not matched to a gene: 9. CDR3 coding DNA: TGTGCCAGCAGCTTATTAGGGGGCCAGCTACAGACCCAGTACTTC. This gives the protein CASSLLGGQLQTQYF.

This clone came up a few times. CDR3 loop: CASSLEADTQYF. CDR3 DNA sequence: TGTGCCAGCAGCTTAGAAGCAGATACGCAGTATTTT. V gene TRBV4-2 combines with J gene TRBJ2-3; D gene uncertain. From germline, CDR1 is LGHNA and CDR2 YNFKEQ. Trimming took 5 bases from V and 4 from J, leaving 7 bases between them. CDR3 length: 12 amino acids.

V gene TRBV7-9 combines with J gene TRBJ1-1; the D is unclear. This CDR3 region has 15 residues. CDR1 and CDR2 from the germline V gene are SEHNR and FQNEAQ (reference sequence). Trimming took 5 bases from V and 1 from J, leaving 14 bases between them. Written as DNA, the CDR3 is TGTGCCAGCAGCATTGCCGGAGGGTGGAACACTGAAGCTTTCTTT. Translated, it gives CASSIAGGWNTEAFF.

This clone was seen only a few times. As DNA, the CDR3 is TGTGCCAGCAGCCCGAGGACTAGCGGGGGCACAGATACGCAGTATTTT. Protein sequence: CASSPRTSGGTDTQYF. The gene calls are TRBV7-3 and TRBJ2-3, with 12 positions matching TRBD2. Looked up from germline, CDR1 is SGHTA and CDR2 is FQGTGA. V lost 5 bases, J lost 1 base, and 4 bases stayed unmatched. The CDR3 sequence is 16 residues long.

The chain combines TRBV7-8 with TRBJ1-4; D remains ambiguous. Germline V gene sequence: CDR1 SGHVS, CDR2 FQNEAQ. Trimming cost V 4 bases and J 5 bases, with 17 bases left between them. The CDR3 sequence is 16 residues long. CDR3 nucleotide sequence: TGTGCCAGCAGCTGGAGTAGGCCCTCACAGAATGAAAAACTGTTTTTT. Protein product: CASSWSRPSQNEKLFF.

This chain links TRBV30 with TRBJ1-5; D gene unclear. Germline V lookup: CDR1 GTSNPN, CDR2 SVGIG (reference sequence). This CDR3 is 14 amino acids long. The V and J ends lost 2 bases and 3 bases respectively, with 11 bases between them. As DNA, the CDR3 is TGTGCCTGGAGTCTCCCACAGTCCAATCAGCCCCAGCATTTT. Encoded protein: CAWSLPQSNQPQHF.

The chain links TRBV18 to TRBJ2-3; D remains unclear. Germline V gene data show CDR1 as KGHSH and CDR2 as LQKENI. V was shortened by 3 bases and J by 0 bases, with 13 bases between the two germline ends. There are 16 residues in the CDR3. CDR3 nucleotide sequence: TGTGCCAGCTCACCGGTTGCAAAGGGAAGCACAGATACGCAGTATTTT. Translated, it gives CASSPVAKGSTDTQYF.

This clone was counted once. This chain links TRBV10-3 with TRBJ2-1; no clear D gene. V gave up 10 bases and J gave up 7 bases, with 17 bases separating them. This CDR3 is built from 13 residues. Germline CDR1 and CDR2: ENHRY and SYGVKD. CDR3 coding DNA: TGTGCCAGCCAACCCTTTGTGGAGAATGAGCAGTTCTTC. This translates into CASQPFVENEQFF.

This clone appeared many times. The rearrangement joins TRBV6-5 to TRBJ1-1, with TRBD1 matching over 8 bases. The trim removed 8 bases at V and 4 bases at J, leaving 9 bases unmatched. The CDR3 contains 14 residues. Germline CDR1 is MNHEY and CDR2 is SVGAGI. For the CDR3, the DNA is TGTGCCAGCTTCCTCGGACAGGGAGTCACTGAAGCTTTCTTT. Protein: CASFLGQGVTEAFF.

This chain joins TRBV5-4 and TRBJ2-2; 7 bases fit TRBD1. The length of the CDR3 is 16 residues. Germline CDR1 and CDR2: SGHNT and YYREEE (reference sequence). Losses at the gene ends were 0 bases for V and 6 bases for J; bases not matched to a gene: 8. CDR3 sequence reads: CASSLAQTGIAGELFF. The CDR3 nucleotides are TGTGCCAGCAGCTTGGCCCAGACAGGGATAGCCGGGGAGCTGTTTTTT.

This clone occurred a few times. The chain links TRBV10-3 to TRBJ1-1; D might be TRBD1 (5 bases). V was pared by 10 bases and J by 1 base, with 10 bases between. CDR3 length: 12 residues. The germline V gene has CDR1 ENHRY and CDR2 SYGVKD. The CDR3 bases are TGTGCCACCGGTGGGGCGAACACTGAAGCTTTCTTT. Translating it yields CATGGANTEAFF.

In its sample, this clone was seen a few times. The chain is built from TRBV19 and TRBJ1-5, with no clear D. Trimming left V 7 bases short and J 1 base short, with 5 bases between. Germline loops: CDR1 LNHDA, CDR2 SQIVND (reference sequence). CDR3 length equals 12 residues. The CDR3 region has the DNA TGTGCCAGTAAGGGAAGCAATCAGCCCCAGCATTTT. Residues: CASKGSNQPQHF.

In the case of this clone: The junction does not match germline at one end; this may be a read error. V gene TRBV7-9 combines with J gene TRBJ2-3; 7 bases are shared with TRBD1. CDR1 is SEHNR and CDR2 is FQNEAQ in the germline V gene (reference sequence). There are 9 residues in the CDR3. The CDR3: CASSRQGDF. The CDR3 DNA reads TGTGCCAGCAGCCGGCAGGGGGATTTT.

The sample holds a few counts of this clone. CDR3 bases: TGTGCCAGCAGTTACGGGAGACGGGTCTCCTACAATGAGCAGTTCTTC. It codes for CASSYGRRVSYNEQFF. J is TRBJ2-1 and V is TRBV6-5, with D perhaps TRBD2 (5 bases). V was shortened by 2 bases and J by 0 bases, with 11 bases between the two germline ends. CDR3 length equals 16 residues. The germline V gene encodes CDR1 MNHEY and CDR2 SVGAGI.

This clone was seen more than once but under ten times. The chain links TRBV7-9 to TRBJ2-7; TRBD1 aligns across 11 bases. V was clipped by 4 bases and J by 4 bases; unmatched bases: 6. The CDR3 spans 15 residues. Per germline, CDR1 SEHNR and CDR2 FQNEAQ (reference sequence). This CDR3 reads CASSSPGDRGYEQYF. The CDR3 DNA follows: TGTGCCAGCAGCTCTCCAGGGGACAGGGGGTACGAGCAGTACTTC. The full variable domain, completed using reference TRBV7-9 and TRBJ2-7, is DTGVSQNPRHKITKRGQNVTFRCDPISEHNRLYWYRQTLGQGPEFLTYFQNEAQLEKSRLLSDRFSAERPKGSFSTLEIQRTEQGDSAMYLCASSSPGDRGYEQYFGPGTRLTVT.

The CDR3 reads CAWTQPRLEAFF. As DNA, the CDR3 is TGTGCCTGGACCCAACCCCGCCTGGAAGCTTTCTTT. This chain joins TRBV30 and TRBJ1-1, with D hard to call. V was cut by 4 bases and J by 8 bases, with 14 bases left in between. The CDR3 sequence is 12 residues long. The germline V gene encodes CDR1 GTSNPN and CDR2 SVGIG (reference sequence).

This clone was found a few times. The gene calls are TRBV5-1 and TRBJ1-2; 10 bases align to TRBD1. With V trimmed by 7 bases and J by 6 bases, 9 bases remained unmatched. This CDR3 is built from 14 residues. CDR1 is SGHRS, CDR2 YFSETQ, per germline. The CDR3 reads CASEAGQGLDGYTF. CDR3 DNA: TGCGCCAGCGAAGCGGGACAGGGGTTAGATGGCTACACCTTC.

This clone was recorded a few times. This sequence joins TRBV19 and TRBJ1-1; 8 bases align to TRBD1. V lost 6 bases and J lost 3; bases outside the gene matches: 9. Germline V CDR1 and CDR2: LNHDA, SQIVND (reference sequence). The CDR3 length is 15 residues. This chain's CDR3 is CASRDRVDADTEAFF. CDR3 nucleotides: TGTGCCAGTAGGGACAGGGTGGACGCGGACACTGAAGCTTTCTTT.

This clone has a handful of counts. V usage is TRBV5-1 and J usage is TRBJ1-2; 7 bases match TRBD1. With 6 bases clipped from V and 4 bases from J, the junction kept 9 bases outside the gene matches. Looked up from germline, CDR1 is SGHRS and CDR2 is YFSETQ. The CDR3 length is 14 residues. The CDR3: CASTESGQSYGYTF. CDR3 bases: TGCGCCAGCACCGAATCGGGACAGAGCTATGGCTACACCTTC.

The V gene is TRBV5-6, the J gene TRBJ2-5; 8 bases are shared with TRBD2. Losses at the gene ends were 2 bases for V and 3 bases for J; bases not matched to a gene: 6. Germline CDR1 SGHDT, CDR2 YYEEEE. The CDR3 sequence is 15 residues long. The CDR3 DNA sequence: TGTGCCAGCAGCTTCCAGGGACTAGGGAAAGAGACCCAGTACTTC. Translating gives CASSFQGLGKETQYF.

This clone was observed many times. The V call is TRBV21-1, the J call TRBJ2-5; whether TRBD2, the table's D call, matches the DNA was not checked. TRBV21-1 is an annotated pseudogene. This CDR3 spans 14 amino acids. CDR3 sequence reads: CASSFHPVGETQYF. The CDR3 region has the DNA TGTGCCAGCAGCTTCCACCCGGTCGGGGAGACCCAGTACTTC.

This clone has a count of ten or more. The gene calls are TRBV7-2 and TRBJ2-1; D might be TRBD1 (6 bases). Trimming cost V 5 bases and J 4 bases, with 15 bases left between them. Looked up from germline, CDR1 is SGHTA and CDR2 is FQGNSA. The CDR3 consists of 15 residues. CDR3 nucleotide sequence: TGTGCCAGCAGCAAGGGGGATCCGCTATACAATGAGCAGTTCTTC. Its translation: CASSKGDPLYNEQFF. The whole variable domain, remainder taken from reference TRBV7-2 and TRBJ2-1, is GAGVSQSPSNKVTEKGKDVELRCDPISGHTALYWYRQSLGQGLEFLIYFQGNSAPDKSGLPSDRFSAERTGGSVSTLTIQRTQQEDSAVYLCASSKGDPLYNEQFFGPGTRLTVL.

This clone was observed a few times. The genes are TRBV7-8 and TRBJ2-5; 8 nucleotides agree with TRBD2. V was clipped by 3 bases and J by 2 bases; unmatched bases: 2. The CDR3 consists of 14 residues. The germline CDR1 and CDR2 sequences are SGHVS and FQNEAQ. The CDR3 DNA reads TGTGCCAGCAGCTTTAGCGGGGCTCAAGAGACCCAGTACTTC. It codes for CASSFSGAQETQYF.

V and J are TRBV7-3 and TRBJ1-1, with 9 nucleotides matching TRBD1. The CDR3 runs to 13 residues. Per germline, CDR1 SGHTA and CDR2 FQGTGA. The ends lost 3 bases at V and 5 bases at J; junction bases unmatched: 1. The CDR3 loop is CASSFGQGTEAFF. Written as DNA, the CDR3 is TGTGCCAGCAGCTTTGGACAGGGGACTGAAGCTTTCTTT.

This clone has ten or more counts. This chain joins TRBV10-3 and TRBJ1-4; D gene ambiguous. Trimming cost V 3 bases and J 8 bases, with 13 bases left between them. CDR1 is ENHRY and CDR2 is SYGVKD in the germline V gene. The CDR3 is made up of 14 amino acids. The CDR3 loop reads CAISDFGGREKLFF. As DNA, the CDR3 is TGTGCCATCAGTGACTTCGGCGGGAGGGAAAAACTGTTTTTT.

The gene calls are TRBV2 and TRBJ2-7; D tentatively fits TRBD1 or TRBD2 (6 bases each). This CDR3 contains 16 residues. Germline CDR1 reads SNHLY; CDR2 reads FYNNEI. The V gene lost 7 bases and the J gene lost 0 bases, with 19 bases spanning the gap. The CDR3 sequence: CASTTTGGGYSYEQYF. DNA for the CDR3: TGTGCCAGCACCACCACAGGAGGGGGTTACTCCTACGAGCAGTACTTC.

The sample holds many counts of this clone. The chain uses TRBV2 and TRBJ2-7; no definite D call. Trimming stripped 0 bases from V and 2 bases from J, with 11 bases between. CDR1 is SNHLY and CDR2 is FYNNEI in the germline V gene. The CDR3 has 15 amino acids. The DNA of the CDR3 is TGTGCCAGCAGTGAAGCCTCACGCAGCACCTACGAGCAGTACTTC. Translation gives CASSEASRSTYEQYF.

Ten or more counts support this clone. The rearrangement joins TRBV14 to TRBJ2-5; no firm D call. V was cut by 5 bases and J by 0 bases, with 10 bases left in between. The CDR3 has 14 residues. Germline V gives CDR1 SGHDN, CDR2 FVKESK. The DNA for the CDR3 is TGTGCCAGCAGCTACCGACTGAACCAAGAGACCCAGTACTTC. Translation: CASSYRLNQETQYF.

The V gene is TRBV18, the J gene TRBJ2-5; D may be TRBD1 (5 bases). The CDR3 sequence is 13 residues long. Germline values: CDR1 KGHSH, CDR2 LQKENI. V shed 5 bases and J shed 2 bases, with 9 bases lying between them. This CDR3 is CASSFRQQETQYF. DNA of the CDR3: TGTGCCAGCTCATTTCGACAGCAAGAGACCCAGTACTTC.

The rearrangement joins TRBV29-1 to TRBJ2-7, with 11 bases fitting TRBD1. With 7 bases clipped from V and 0 bases from J, the junction kept 2 bases outside the gene matches. Per germline, CDR1 SQVTM and CDR2 ANQGSEA. The CDR3 has 13 amino acids. CDR3 amino acids: CSGGTGGSYEQYF. The CDR3 coding sequence is TGCAGCGGCGGGACAGGGGGCTCCTACGAGCAGTACTTC.

The rearrangement links TRBV28 to TRBJ2-7; 8 positions agree with TRBD1. The J segment lost 0 bases and the V segment lost 6 bases, leaving 10 bases of the junction unmatched. This CDR3 has 16 residues. Germline lookup yields CDR1 MDHEN and CDR2 SYDVKM. CDR3 nucleotides: TGTGCCAGCAGCTGGGCTGGGGACAGGCTCTCCTACGAGCAGTACTTC. Its translation: CASSWAGDRLSYEQYF.